Shown below are 25 T cell receptor beta chains from a single sample sequenced in a study of T cells in Graves' hyperthyroidism and ophthalmopathy. Authors of the study amplified TCR beta CDR3 regions from RNA transcripts. The HTBI set primed first-round TCR CDR3 RT-PCR. TCRdb analysed the multiplex PCR reads with MiXCR anew, one entry per CDR3 protein. The sample has 250,000 to 300,000 distinct CDR3 sequences; roughly 13% are singletons. The sequenced sample consisted of blood. The source is a middle-aged woman with Graves' hyperthyroidism.

This clonotype was counted at least ten times. The V gene is TRBV20-1, the J gene TRBJ2-2; TRBD2 is a possible D gene (6 bases). This CDR3 is 15 amino acids long. CDR1 DFQATT and CDR2 SNEGSKA come from the germline V gene (reference sequence). Trimming removed 0 bases from V and 3 bases from J, with 11 bases in between. The CDR3 spells CSAREGGSDTGELFF. CDR3 DNA: TGCAGTGCTAGAGAAGGAGGGAGTGACACCGGGGAGCTGTTTTTT.

CDR3 in amino acids: CASSQRRSSFLGAGELFF. The CDR3 DNA reads as TGCGCCAGCAGCCAAAGGCGTTCTTCATTTCTCGGGGCCGGGGAGCTGTTTTTT. The chain has TRBV4-1 and TRBJ2-2; TRBD2 is a possible D gene (5 bases). This CDR3 is built from 18 residues. From germline, CDR1 is MGHRA and CDR2 YSYEKL. V was clipped by 2 bases and J by 6 bases, with 22 bases between them.

This clonotype was seen ten or more times. The J gene is TRBJ1-4, the V gene TRBV7-9; weak D call: TRBD1 (5 bases). The CDR3 is 16 amino acids. Germline V lookup: CDR1 SEHNR, CDR2 FQNEAQ (reference sequence). Trimming shortened V by 5 bases and J by 6 bases, and 19 bases separated the two germline ends. The CDR3 nucleotides are TGTGCCAGCAGCCCGGGACCAACCAAGGGATATGAAAAACTGTTTTTT. This codes for CASSPGPTKGYEKLFF.

This clonotype has just a few counts. The chain uses TRBV6-1 and TRBJ2-1; perhaps TRBD2 as D (6 bases). Trimming stripped 5 bases from V and 0 bases from J, with 11 bases between. Germline lookup yields CDR1 MNHNS and CDR2 SASEGT. The CDR3 covers 15 residues. The CDR3 nucleotides read TGTGCCAGCAGTCGGGAGATCGGCTCCTACAATGAGCAGTTCTTC. Translated: CASSREIGSYNEQFF.

This clonotype came up many times. This sequence joins TRBV3-1 and TRBJ2-7, with D uncertain. V was pared by 3 bases and J by 8 bases, with 11 bases between. Germline V gene data show CDR1 as LGHDT and CDR2 as YNNKEL (reference sequence). The CDR3 extends over 12 amino acids. The DNA of the CDR3 is TGTGCCAGCAGCCACACGCTCCTGAAGCAGTACTTC. Encoded protein: CASSHTLLKQYF.

This clonotype was seen ten or more times. This chain joins TRBV28 and TRBJ1-5, with D possibly being TRBD1 (5 bases). The CDR3 runs to 17 residues. V lost 5 bases to trimming and J lost 1 base, with 18 bases between them. Per germline, CDR1 MDHEN and CDR2 SYDVKM. The CDR3 bases are TGTGCCAGCAGTCTCCACCAGGGCTCAGGCAGCAATCAGCCCCAGCATTTT. Its protein product is CASSLHQGSGSNQPQHF.

At least ten counts were recorded for this clonotype. The gene calls are TRBV27 and TRBJ1-1; D gene uncertain. Germline V CDR1 and CDR2: MNHEY, SMNVEV (reference sequence). V lost 5 bases and J lost 0, with 16 bases in between. CDR3 size: 16 residues. The CDR3 coding sequence is TGTGCCAGCAGTACCCAATACAGCTCCATGAACACTGAAGCTTTCTTT. The encoded protein is CASSTQYSSMNTEAFF.

This clonotype was counted between two and nine times. This chain uses TRBV20-1 with TRBJ2-7; perhaps TRBD2 as D (5 bases). Germline assignment: CDR1 DFQATT and CDR2 SNEGSKA (reference sequence). The CDR3 runs 15 residues. Trimming removed 3 bases at V and 0 bases at J, with 15 bases between. CDR3 coding DNA: TGCAGTGCTAGTCAGTATCCGGGGTACTCCTACGAGCAGTACTTC. Protein: CSASQYPGYSYEQYF.

Turning to this clonotype: No conserved phenylalanine or tryptophan is present at the end of the CDR3, so a read error is the likely explanation. The genes are TRBV28 and TRBJ1-6; D ambiguous. This CDR3 has 14 residues. The V end was cut by 5 bases, the J end by 5 bases, with 10 bases between. Germline V gene data show CDR1 as MDHEN and CDR2 as SYDVKM. CDR3: CASSPGNNNSPLHL. DNA for the CDR3: TGTGCCAGCAGTCCCGGGAACAATAATTCACCCCTCCACCTT.

This clonotype was picked up many times. The chain employs TRBV24-1 and TRBJ2-2; D unresolved. Trimming took off 6 bases at V and 8 bases at J, with 18 bases between the two ends. This CDR3 has 15 residues. Per the germline V gene, CDR1 is KGHDR and CDR2 is SFDVKD. The chain's CDR3 is CATSMADPPYGELFF. In DNA form, the CDR3 reads TGTGCCACCAGTATGGCGGACCCCCCATATGGGGAGCTGTTTTTT.

There are many counts of this clonotype. The chain employs TRBV27 and TRBJ1-5; D uncertain. In germline, CDR1 is MNHEY, CDR2 SMNVEV (reference sequence). Deletions cut 6 bases from V and 7 bases from J, with 13 bases between. This CDR3 spans 13 amino acids. The DNA for the CDR3 is TGTGCCAGCAGCCCGGTAGAACGACAGCCCCAGCATTTT. It specifies CASSPVERQPQHF.

Ten or more counts support this clonotype. In DNA form, the CDR3 reads TGCAGTGCCCGACTAGATTTGGAGACCCAGTACTTC. This translates into CSARLDLETQYF. The chain has TRBV20-1 and TRBJ2-5, with TRBD2 as a possible D gene (6 bases). V was shortened by 6 bases and J by 5 bases, with 13 bases between the two germline ends. The CDR3 has 12 amino acids. Germline assignment: CDR1 DFQATT and CDR2 SNEGSKA (reference sequence).

This clonotype has a count of ten or more. This sequence joins TRBV7-9 and TRBJ2-3, with 12 nucleotides matching TRBD2. The CDR3 runs 18 residues. V shed 6 bases, J shed 3 bases, and the junction held 13 bases outside the gene matches. Looked up from germline, CDR1 is SEHNR and CDR2 is FQNEAQ (reference sequence). DNA for the CDR3: TGTGCCAGCAGTATTAGCAGGGGCGGGACTAGCGGGACAGATACGCAGTATTTT. It yields the protein CASSISRGGTSGTDTQYF.

This clonotype showed up many times. The chain has TRBV11-3 and TRBJ2-1; D might be TRBD2 (5 bases). Trimming pared 3 bases from V and 5 bases from J, leaving 20 bases between. CDR1 is SGHNT and CDR2 is YENEEA in the germline V gene. The CDR3 totals 17 residues. This chain's CDR3 is CASSFQGSLSANNEQFF. The DNA of the CDR3 is TGTGCCAGCAGCTTCCAAGGGAGTCTTTCGGCGAACAATGAGCAGTTCTTC.

This clonotype has just a few counts. This may arise from a read error, as a much more abundant clone is one base away. The CDR3, as DNA: TGTGCCAGCAGCCAGGAAGGGACTGGTTACACTGAAGCTTTCTTT. Its protein product is CASSQEGTGYTEAFF. The rearrangement links TRBV3-1 to TRBJ1-1; perhaps TRBD1 as D (5 bases). Trimming removed 3 bases from V and 3 bases from J, with 14 bases in between. Germline V gene data show CDR1 as LGHDT and CDR2 as YNNKEL (reference sequence). CDR3 length: 15 residues.

This clonotype has ten or more counts. The V and J genes are TRBV6-1 and TRBJ1-1, with 7 positions matching TRBD1. V gave up 2 bases and J gave up 0 bases; unmatched junction bases: 0. Germline V gene sequence: CDR1 MNHNS, CDR2 SASEGT. This CDR3 is built from 14 residues. Here the CDR3 DNA reads TGTGCCAGCAGTGAAAGGGGGCTGAACACTGAAGCTTTCTTT. Protein: CASSERGLNTEAFF.

Note on this clonotype: A clone one base away is much larger, so this may be a read error. The chain carries TRBV27 and TRBJ2-1; D is uncertain. This CDR3 is built from 15 residues. CDR1 MNHEY and CDR2 SMNVEV come from the germline V gene (reference sequence). V was pared by 2 bases and J by 3 bases, with 11 bases between. CDR3 nucleotide sequence: TGTGCCAGCAGTTTAAAGTTTGCGTGCTACAATGAGCAGTTCTTC. Protein product: CASSLKFACYNEQFF.

This chain links TRBV20-1 with TRBJ1-4; maybe TRBD1 (6 bases). V gave up 7 bases and J gave up 7 bases, with 34 bases separating them. Looked up from germline, CDR1 is DFQATT and CDR2 is SNEGSKA (reference sequence). This CDR3 comprises 19 residues. CDR3 loop: CSVTSGQGSQGPGGEKLFF. The CDR3, as DNA: TGCAGTGTCACCTCCGGCCAGGGGAGCCAAGGTCCCGGGGGTGAAAAACTGTTTTTT.

This clonotype came up many times. The chain recombines TRBV19 with TRBJ2-4, with D tentatively TRBD1 (6 bases). This CDR3 region has 18 residues. Germline-derived CDR1 and CDR2 are LNHDA and SQIVND (reference sequence). Trimming cost V 5 bases and J 8 bases, with 28 bases left between them. The CDR3 DNA follows: TGTGCCAGTAGTTCCCCCGTTTTTAAAACAGGGTCGAAGGACATTCAGTACTTC. Translated: CASSSPVFKTGSKDIQYF.

This clonotype was recorded at least ten times. The chain uses TRBV3-1 and TRBJ2-3; 9 bases line up with TRBD2. CDR3 length: 16 residues. The V gene end was trimmed by 1 base and the J gene end by 7 bases; junction bases not matched to a gene: 9. CDR1 and CDR2 from the germline V gene are LGHDT and YNNKEL (reference sequence). Here the CDR3 DNA reads TGTGCCAGCAGCCAAGGATCTAGCGGGACGTCCTATACGCAGTATTTT. Translating gives CASSQGSSGTSYTQYF.

This clonotype has a count of ten or more. This chain connects TRBV12-3 or TRBV12-4 to TRBJ1-2; TRBD1 matches 7 bases. V dropped 6 bases and J dropped 6; count of bases not matched to a gene: 7. This CDR3 region has 13 residues. CDR3 loop: CASSGQVENGYTF. DNA for the CDR3: TGTGCCAGCAGCGGACAGGTAGAGAATGGCTACACCTTC.

This clonotype was seen many times. V is TRBV7-9 and J is TRBJ2-7, with 10 positions matching TRBD2. There are 17 residues in the CDR3. The junction had 13 bases not matched to a gene; V was cut back by 5 bases and J by 3 bases. Germline V gives CDR1 SEHNR, CDR2 FQNEAQ (reference sequence). CDR3 protein: CASSPTIIAGGYYEQYF. CDR3 sequence (DNA): TGTGCCAGCAGCCCGACTATTATAGCGGGAGGTTACTACGAGCAGTACTTC.

The chain links TRBV5-1 to TRBJ2-7; either TRBD1 or TRBD2 may fit D (5 bases each). The CDR3 sequence is 14 residues long. The germline V gene has CDR1 SGHRS and CDR2 YFSETQ. V was trimmed by 5 bases and J by 2 bases, leaving 14 bases between them. The CDR3 region is CASRILRGPYEQYF. CDR3 nucleotides: TGCGCCAGCAGAATTTTAAGGGGACCCTACGAGCAGTACTTC.

This clonotype appeared a few times. This may stem from a read error, because a much larger clone lies one nucleotide away. For the CDR3, the DNA is TGTGCCAGCAGCTGGACAGGGGGCACTGAAGCTTCCTTT. It codes for CASSWTGGTEASF. This chain uses TRBV12-3 or TRBV12-4 with TRBJ1-1; 11 nucleotides agree with TRBD1. CDR3 length equals 13 residues.

At least ten counts were recorded for this clonotype. V is TRBV20-1 and J is TRBJ2-1; no firm D call. Germline CDR1 DFQATT, CDR2 SNEGSKA (reference sequence). CDR3 length equals 12 residues. V dropped 5 bases and J dropped 4 bases, with 9 bases sitting between them. CDR3 sequence (DNA): TGCAGTGCTGGGATTCCTTACAATGAGCAGTTCTTC. This sequence encodes CSAGIPYNEQFF.